This TCR beta chain was captured in a study of blood T cell repertoires in COVID-19. Here immunoSEQ multiplex PCR was the method, and the copy in TCRdb shows in-frame clones only, minus some. The table shows about 190,000 clones, with 65% to 85% occurring only once. Germline V gene lookup returns CDR1 LNHNV and CDR2 YYDKDF (reference sequence). The germline V and J ends were trimmed by 3 bases and 5 bases, with 14 bases remaining between them. The CDR3 consists of 15 residues. The clonotype originates from a woman aged 25 to 39 who had recovered from COVID-19. The chain carries TRBV15 and TRBJ2-1; TRBD2 might be the D (5 bases). The specimen was PBMCs or T cells enriched from blood (not recorded which). CDR3 sequence reads: CATSSDYEVNNEQFF. The DNA for the CDR3 is TGTGCCACCAGCAGTGACTATGAGGTCAACAATGAGCAGTTCTTC. Full variable domain (missing parts from reference TRBV15 and TRBJ2-1): DAMVIQNPRYQVTQFGKPVTLSCSQTLNHNVMYWYQQKSSQAPKLLFHYYDKDFNNEADTPDNFQSRRPNTSFCFLDIRSPGLGDTAMYLCATSSDYEVNNEQFFGPGTRLTVL.